The table lists the clone carrying this T cell receptor beta chain with a count of one. The CDR3 sequence is 16 residues long. The J segment lost 3 bases and the V segment lost 1 base, leaving 6 bases of the junction unmatched. Germline V CDR1 and CDR2: SGHTS, YDEGEE. The study sampled blood at baseline, cycle 4 day 1, and cycle 7 day 1. The record originates from a study of OX40 agonist ivuxolimab in advanced cancers. The protocol was immunoSEQ multiplex PCR, while the TCRdb copy is restricted to in-frame clones and leaves out a portion. The sample contains roughly 70,000 clones, 80% to 90% of which appear only once.

Sample: CD4+ or CD8+ T cells sorted from blood, taken in a trial of the OX40 agonist ivuxolimab. This chain joins TRBV5-8 and TRBJ2-2, with TRBD2 identical over 7 bases. This clonotype originated in an adult with an advanced solid tumor such as melanoma, head and neck, liver or kidney cancer. The CDR3 nucleotides are TGTGCCAGCAGCTTGAACGTACGGGGGGACACCGGGGAGCTGTTTTTT. This gives the protein CASSLNVRGDTGELFF. The whole variable domain, filled in from reference TRBV5-8 and TRBJ2-2, reads EAGVTQSPTHLIKTRGQQATLRCSPISGHTSVYWYQQALGLGLQFLLWYDEGEERNRGNFPPRFSGRQFPNYSSELNVNALELEDSALYLCASSLNVRGDTGELFFGEGSRLTVL.